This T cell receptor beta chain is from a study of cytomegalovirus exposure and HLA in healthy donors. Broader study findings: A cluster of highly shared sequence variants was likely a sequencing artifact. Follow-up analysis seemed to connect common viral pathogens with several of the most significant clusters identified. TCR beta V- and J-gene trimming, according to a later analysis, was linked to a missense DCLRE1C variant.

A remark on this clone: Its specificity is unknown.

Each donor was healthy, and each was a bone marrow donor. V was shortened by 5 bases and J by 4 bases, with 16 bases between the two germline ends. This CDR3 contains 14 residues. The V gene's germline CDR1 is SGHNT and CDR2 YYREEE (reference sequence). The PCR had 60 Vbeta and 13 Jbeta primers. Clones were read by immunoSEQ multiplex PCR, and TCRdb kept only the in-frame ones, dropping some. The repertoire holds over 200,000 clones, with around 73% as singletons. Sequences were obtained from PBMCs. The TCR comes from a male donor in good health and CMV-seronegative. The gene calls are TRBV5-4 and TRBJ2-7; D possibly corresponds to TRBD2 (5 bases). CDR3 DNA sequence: TGTGCCAGCAGTGAGGGCGGAGGTCAGTACGAGCAGTACTTC. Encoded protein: CASSEGGGQYEQYF.